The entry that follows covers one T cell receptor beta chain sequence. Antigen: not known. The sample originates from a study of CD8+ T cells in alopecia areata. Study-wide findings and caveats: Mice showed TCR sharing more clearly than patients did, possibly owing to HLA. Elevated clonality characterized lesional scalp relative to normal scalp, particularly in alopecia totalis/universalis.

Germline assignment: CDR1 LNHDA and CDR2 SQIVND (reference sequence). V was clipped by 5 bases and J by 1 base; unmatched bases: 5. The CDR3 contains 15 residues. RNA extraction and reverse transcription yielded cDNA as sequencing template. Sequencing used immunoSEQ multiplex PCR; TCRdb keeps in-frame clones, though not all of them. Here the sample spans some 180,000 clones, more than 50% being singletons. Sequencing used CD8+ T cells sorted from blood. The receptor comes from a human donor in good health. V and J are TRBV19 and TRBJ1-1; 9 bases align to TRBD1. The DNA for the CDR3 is TGTGCCAGTAGTCCCACGGGACAGGGGAACACTGAAGCTTTCTTT. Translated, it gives CASSPTGQGNTEAFF.